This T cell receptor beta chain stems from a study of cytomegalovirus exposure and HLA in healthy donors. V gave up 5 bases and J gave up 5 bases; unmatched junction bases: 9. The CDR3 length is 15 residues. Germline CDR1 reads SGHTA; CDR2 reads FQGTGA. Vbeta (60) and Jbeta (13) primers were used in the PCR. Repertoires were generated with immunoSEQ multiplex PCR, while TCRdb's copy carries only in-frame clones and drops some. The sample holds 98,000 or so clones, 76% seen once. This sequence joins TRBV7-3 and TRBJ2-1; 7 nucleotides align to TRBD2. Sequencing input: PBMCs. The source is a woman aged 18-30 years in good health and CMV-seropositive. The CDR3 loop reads CASSPSGTTHNEQFF. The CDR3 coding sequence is TGTGCCAGCAGCCCTTCCGGGACTACGCACAATGAGCAGTTCTTC.